This TCR delta chain was sequenced in a study of Vδ1+ human thymocytes listed by TCRdb under 2018. At the level of the whole study: mRNA-level TRG and TRD CDR3 repertoires of highly purified Vdelta1+ thymocytes from young children were characterised as a data resource. Validation of the multiplex-based CDR3 amplicon strategy against 5'RACE-based CDR3 amplicon generation methods had been performed previously. The paper's findings and limits, for the study overall: About 20% of thymic TRD sequences were found to be Vdelta2 (and few were Vdelta3) despite high sort purity, in contrast to peripheral blood Vdelta1+ controls. The authors advised highly purified populations and single-cell validation, since unexpected Vdelta2 sequences could cause misinterpretation of bulk repertoire data. Donors did not cluster by age or sex, so the analyses were not stratified by age or sex. The thymic TRG and TRD repertoires appeared highly polyclonal, with Gaussian CDR3 length distributions, in contrast to the oligoclonal repertoires of peripheral blood. Donors shared many TRG clonotypes (up to roughly 6.9x10^3), but TRD repertoires were essentially private, with at most 120 shared.

In regard to this clone: Its antigen remains unidentified. There are no base qualities to consult, and no much larger clone falls within one base.

RNA was isolated using the RNeasy mini kit, and reverse transcription was performed with Superscript III. CDR3 amplicons were generated by multiplex PCR with pooled V-gene forward primers and a constant-region reverse primer carrying Illumina adaptor overhangs. Amplicons were gel-purified, then indexed with Nextera index primers over approximately 8 extra PCR cycles and purified with AMPure XP beads. Sequencing of the libraries was done on an Illumina MiSeq using paired-end 250 bp reads, dual indexing and a 20% PhiX spike-in. Regarding the original processing steps: Read quality was checked with FastQC, and TRG read pairs were merged using ea-utils fastq-join. Sequences were annotated with IMGT/HighV-QUEST, keeping only productive sequences with unambiguous V-gene assignment; clonotypes were defined by identical CDR3 sequence. For downstream analysis, the tools were VDJtools 1.1.1, tcR 2.2.3, Treemap and vegan Shannon diversity in R 3.4.4. TCRdb called clones afresh from the public reads with CATT; identical DNA rows were later merged. TCRdb's processing, not the authors', yielded these V and J calls. The sample data list roughly 55,000 delta-chain clones, and less than 20% of these were observed just once. Clones ranked in the top ten supply 0.5% of the sample.

Thymic samples were depleted of alphabeta T cells, then CD3+ TCRVdelta1+ TCRVdelta2- thymocytes were FACS-sorted. The purity of the sorted Vdelta1+ thymocytes fell between about 97% and 99.6%. The thymic specimens were obtained from several paediatric patients who were undergoing corrective cardiac surgery and ranged in age from about 5 days to 16 months. The thymic tissue was dispersed, and mononuclear cells were isolated using a Histopaque-1077 density gradient. The staining antibodies were anti-TCRVdelta1 clone TS8.2, anti-TCRVdelta2 clone B6, anti-CD3 clone HIT3a and anti-TCRalphabeta clone IP26. Trimming leaves V shorter by 11 bases and J shorter by 4 bases, with the junction holding 6 bases beyond the gene matches. Its CDR3 holds 12 amino acids, cysteine through phenylalanine. Just the 36-base CDR3 DNA is kept, in frame starting at base 1. Sequences TSWWSYY (CDR1) and QGS (CDR2) are obtained from the germline V gene.

In this chain, TRDV1 is recombined with TRDJ1; TRDD3 aligns with 8 central bases. Sequences were obtained from Vdelta1+ gamma-delta thymocytes from the thymus. Per the publication, the cell subset or site label means: FACS-sorted CD3+ TCRalphabeta- TCRVdelta1+ TCRVdelta2- thymocytes. The TCR comes from a boy under two years old who had congenital heart surgery. The CDR3 region: CASGIPGDKLIF. The sequence in DNA is TGTGCTTCGGGGATACCGGGCGATAAACTCATCTTT.